This entry lists 17 T cell receptor beta chains sequenced from one sample in a study of human T cells and chemical hapten exposure. Time point meaning: pre-sensitization, week 0. As to treatment: therapeutic diphenylcyclopropenone sensitization with weekly scalp DPC. Unseparated into fractions, whole blood served as the source from which total RNA was extracted. TCRdb reprocessed the RACE reads with MiXCR, giving one entry per CDR3 protein. The top ten hold roughly a quarter of the sample, which has some 36,000 distinct CDR3 sequences, 10% seen once. The sequenced sample was whole blood, obtained in connection with sensitization to the hapten diphenylcyclopropenone (DPC). Receptor source: a man aged 45-65 years with alopecia areata. Some clones in this sample may be carry-over from other donors' samples.

This clonotype has just a few counts. The chain joins TRBV2 to TRBJ2-7; D is uncertain. CDR1 SNHLY and CDR2 FYNNEI come from the germline V gene. Trimming removed 7 bases from V and 1 base from J, with 8 bases in between. This CDR3 contains 12 residues. The CDR3 DNA sequence: TGTGCCAGCACTTCAGATTCCTACGAGCAGTACTTC. This translates into CASTSDSYEQYF.

The CDR3 nucleotides read TGTGCCAGCAGTGACGAGAACCGAGCGGGGGCCAGGGCCGAGCAGTACTTC. Translation gives CASSDENRAGARAEQYF. The rearrangement joins TRBV6-4 to TRBJ2-7; 8 positions match TRBD2. The CDR3 has 17 residues. Germline-derived CDR1 and CDR2 are MRHNA and SNTAGT. V gave up 2 bases and J gave up 6 bases; unmatched junction bases: 15.

This clonotype showed up just once. V and J are TRBV11-2 and TRBJ2-7; possibly TRBD2 for D (5 bases). This CDR3 comprises 13 residues. Germline assignment: CDR1 SGHAT and CDR2 FQNNGV. With 5 bases removed from V and 0 bases from J, the gap between germline ends came to 8 bases. As DNA, the CDR3 is TGTGCCAGCAGCCGGACTGACTCCTACGAGCAGTACTTC. It translates to CASSRTDSYEQYF.

This clonotype was counted many times. The rearrangement uses TRBV28 and TRBJ2-3; 10 bases fit TRBD1. The CDR3 has 15 amino acids. Trimming took 4 bases from V and 4 from J; bases not matched to a gene: 5. Germline values: CDR1 MDHEN, CDR2 SYDVKM. This CDR3 is CASSSPGTGADTQYF. CDR3 DNA: TGTGCCAGCAGTTCGCCCGGGACAGGGGCAGATACGCAGTATTTT. Variable domain in full (rest from reference TRBV28 and TRBJ2-3): DVKVTQSSRYLVKRTGEKVFLECVQDMDHENMFWYRQDPGLGLRLIYFSYDVKMKEKGDIPEGYSVSREKKERFSLILESASTNQTSMYLCASSSPGTGADTQYFGPGTRLTVL.

This clonotype appeared many times. The chain joins TRBV12-3 or TRBV12-4 to TRBJ2-3, with 7 positions matching TRBD1. V trimming: 1 base; J trimming: 1 base; junction bases outside the gene matches: 5. The CDR3 contains 16 residues. CDR3 nucleotides: TGTGCCAGCAGTTTAGTTAGGGACAGCGGCACAGATACGCAGTATTTT. Translated, it gives CASSLVRDSGTDTQYF.

This clonotype showed up many times. The CDR3, as DNA: TGTGCCAGCAGCTTACACCCCATAAGGAGACCCGCACCCTACAATGAGCAGTTCTTC. This codes for CASSLHPIRRPAPYNEQFF. The chain couples TRBV7-2 to TRBJ2-1; D call uncertain. Deletions cut 2 bases from V and 2 bases from J, with 22 bases between. The CDR3 totals 19 residues. Germline values: CDR1 SGHTA, CDR2 FQGNSA.

This clonotype has only a few counts. This chain joins TRBV7-8 and TRBJ2-3; tentative D call: TRBD2 (6 bases). V dropped 5 bases and J dropped 6 bases, with 15 bases sitting between them. Germline V lookup: CDR1 SGHVS, CDR2 FQNEAQ. This CDR3 is 14 amino acids long. CDR3 nucleotide sequence: TGTGCCAGCAGCGCCCGTTCTAGCGCGGATACGCAGTATTTT. As protein: CASSARSSADTQYF.

This clonotype was recorded many times. The chain carries TRBV11-2 and TRBJ2-1; weak D call: TRBD2 (5 bases). CDR1 is SGHAT, CDR2 FQNNGV, per germline. This CDR3 has 16 amino acids. The germline V and J ends were trimmed by 3 bases and 4 bases, with 16 bases remaining between them. CDR3 sequence (DNA): TGTGCCAGCAGCTTGGGCCGAGGACTTCGATACAATGAGCAGTTCTTC. Its protein product is CASSLGRGLRYNEQFF. Supplemented by reference TRBV11-2 and TRBJ2-1, the full variable domain reads EAGVAQSPRYKIIEKRQSVAFWCNPISGHATLYWYQQILGQGPKLLIQFQNNGVVDDSQLPKDRFSAERLKGVDSTLKIQPAKLEDSAVYLCASSLGRGLRYNEQFFGPGTRLTVL.

A few counts support this clonotype. The chain links TRBV7-2 to TRBJ2-2; D call uncertain. CDR1 and CDR2 from the germline V gene are SGHTA and FQGNSA. V lost 5 bases, J lost 3 bases, and 4 bases lay in between. This CDR3 is built from 12 residues. CDR3 protein: CASSVYTGELFF. The CDR3 nucleotides are TGTGCCAGCAGCGTCTACACCGGGGAGCTGTTTTTT.

The rearrangement links TRBV27 to TRBJ2-3; possible D gene TRBD1, 6 bases. Germline V CDR1 and CDR2: MNHEY, SMNVEV (reference sequence). The V end was cut by 5 bases, the J end by 2 bases, with 17 bases between. This CDR3 has 16 residues. The CDR3 sequence: CASSLRGVPLTDTQYF. CDR3 DNA sequence: TGTGCCAGCAGTCTCAGGGGCGTCCCCCTCACAGATACGCAGTATTTT.

This clonotype has at least ten counts. This sequence joins TRBV6-1 and TRBJ1-5; 7 nucleotides agree with TRBD1. The germline V gene has CDR1 MNHNS and CDR2 SASEGT. Trimming removed 7 bases from V and 7 bases from J; junction bases left unmatched: 7. CDR3 length: 13 amino acids. The CDR3 protein is CASIQGTHQPQHF. In DNA, the CDR3 is TGTGCCAGCATACAGGGGACCCACCAGCCCCAGCATTTT.

This clonotype was seen at least ten times. V is TRBV18 and J is TRBJ2-7; no clear D gene. V was trimmed by 3 bases and J by 3 bases, leaving 9 bases between them. The CDR3 has 13 residues. Per germline, CDR1 KGHSH and CDR2 LQKENI. The DNA of the CDR3 is TGTGCCAGCTCACCTACCGTTGTCTACGAGCAGTACTTC. This sequence encodes CASSPTVVYEQYF.

This clonotype was picked up a small number of times. The chain links TRBV28 to TRBJ2-2; D gene unclear. CDR3 length equals 12 residues. Germline assignment: CDR1 MDHEN and CDR2 SYDVKM. The V end lost 7 bases, the J end lost 5 bases, and 8 bases lay between the germline ends. CDR3 sequence reads: CASKGWTGELFF. The CDR3 nucleotides are TGTGCCAGCAAAGGGTGGACCGGGGAGCTGTTTTTT.

This clonotype was seen ten or more times. This chain uses TRBV5-1 with TRBJ1-1, with a possible D match to TRBD1 (6 bases). Between the trimmed V and J ends, which lost 4 bases and 2 bases, there was a span of 15 bases. CDR3 size: 15 residues. In germline, CDR1 is SGHRS, CDR2 YFSETQ. CDR3 DNA sequence: TGCGCCAGCAGCGTAGGACAGATACGTAACACTGAAGCTTTCTTT. It yields the protein CASSVGQIRNTEAFF.

This clonotype was observed at least ten times. This chain connects TRBV29-1 to TRBJ1-2; no firm D call. The CDR3 spans 12 residues. V lost 4 bases and J 8 bases, leaving 14 bases between the germline ends. Germline V gene lookup returns CDR1 SQVTM and CDR2 ANQGSEA. CDR3 residues: CSVVRGVGGYTF. In DNA form, the CDR3 reads TGCAGCGTTGTGCGGGGAGTAGGGGGCTACACCTTC.

By share, this clonotype counts as medium-sized. CDR3 DNA sequence: TGTGCCAGCAGCTTAGAAGCAGGGGGGACCCAGTACTTC. Protein sequence: CASSLEAGGTQYF. The chain uses TRBV11-2 and TRBJ2-5, with TRBD1 matching over 7 bases. Looked up from germline, CDR1 is SGHAT and CDR2 is FQNNGV. The CDR3 totals 13 residues. V gave up 0 bases and J gave up 7 bases; unmatched junction bases: 2.

This clonotype was observed a handful of times. This sequence joins TRBV30 and TRBJ2-6; 7 bases are a match to TRBD1. The CDR3 is 16 residues long. Germline CDR1 GTSNPN, CDR2 SVGIG (reference sequence). J gave up 3 bases and V 4 bases, and 9 bases lay outside the gene matches. The CDR3 spells CAWMQRGQFGANVLTF. In DNA form, the CDR3 reads TGTGCCTGGATGCAAAGGGGGCAGTTTGGGGCCAACGTCCTGACTTTC.